This T cell receptor beta chain was captured in a study of T cells in Graves' hyperthyroidism and ophthalmopathy. The CDR3 has 10 residues. With 7 bases removed from V and 7 bases from J, the gap between germline ends came to 7 bases. RNA transcripts were the template for amplifying TCR beta CDR3 regions. Primed by the HTBI set, a first-round RT-PCR was run on the TCR CDR3. TCRdb re-called the multiplex PCR reads through MiXCR, storing one row per CDR3 protein. The data show about half a million distinct CDR3 sequences, with roughly 24% seen just once and roughly 12% held by the top ten. This receptor was taken from a woman aged 30 to 39 with Graves' ophthalmopathy. Specimen: blood. The V gene is TRBV12-3 or TRBV12-4, the J gene TRBJ1-1; D uncertain. The chain's CDR3 is CASMGYEAFF. In DNA, the CDR3 is TGTGCCAGCATGGGGTATGAAGCTTTCTTT.